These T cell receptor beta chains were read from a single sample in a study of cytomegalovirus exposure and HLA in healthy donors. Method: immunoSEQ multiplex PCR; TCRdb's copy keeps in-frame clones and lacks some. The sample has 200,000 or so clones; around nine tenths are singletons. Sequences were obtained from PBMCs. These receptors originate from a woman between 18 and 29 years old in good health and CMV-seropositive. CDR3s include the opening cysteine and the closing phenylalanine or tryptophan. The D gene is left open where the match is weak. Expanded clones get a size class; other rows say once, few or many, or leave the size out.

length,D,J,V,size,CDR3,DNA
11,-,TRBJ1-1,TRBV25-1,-,CASSVGRMAFF,TGTGCCAGCAGTGTGGGCAGGATGGCTTTCTTT
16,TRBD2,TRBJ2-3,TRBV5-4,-,CASSSTALSTSGRGDF,TGTGCCAGCAGCTCGACCGCCCTATCTACTAGCGGGAGAGGGGATTTT
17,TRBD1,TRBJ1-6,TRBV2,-,CASSGRGQGVDNSPLHF,TGTGCCAGCAGTGGAAGGGGACAGGGGGTGGATAATTCACCCCTCCACTTT
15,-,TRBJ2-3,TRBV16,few,CASSQLARGTDTQYF,TGTGCCAGCAGCCAATTGGCGCGGGGCACAGATACGCAGTATTTT
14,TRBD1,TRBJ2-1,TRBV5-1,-,CASSATGGRDEQFF,TGCGCCAGCAGCGCGACAGGGGGTCGGGATGAGCAGTTCTTC
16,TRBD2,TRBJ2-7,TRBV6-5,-,CASSSRTSGDYYEQYF,TGTGCCAGCAGTTCCCGGACTAGCGGAGATTACTACGAGCAGTACTTC
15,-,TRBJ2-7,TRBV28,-,CASSGYPGHPRRQYF,TGTGCCAGCAGTGGCTACCCGGGACACCCCCGACGGCAGTACTTC
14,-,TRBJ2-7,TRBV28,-,CASSFTRSPYEQYF,TGTGCCAGCAGTTTTACGCGGTCCCCCTACGAGCAGTACTTC
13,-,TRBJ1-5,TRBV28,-,CASSLTPNQPQHF,TGTGCCAGCAGTTTGACACCCAATCAGCCCCAGCATTTT
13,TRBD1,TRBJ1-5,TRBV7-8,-,CASSRDRAQPQHF,TGTGCCAGCAGCAGGGACAGGGCTCAGCCCCAGCATTTT
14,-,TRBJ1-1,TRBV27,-,CASSFSTANTEAFF,TGTGCCAGCAGCTTTTCGACAGCGAACACTGAAGCTTTCTTT
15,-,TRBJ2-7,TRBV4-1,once,CASSQGDLALFEQYF,TGCGCCAGCAGCCAGGGCGATCTAGCCCTCTTCGAGCAGTACTTC
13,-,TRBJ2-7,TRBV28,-,CASSKDNSYEQYF,TGTGCCTCAAGTAAGGACAACTCCTACGAGCAGTACTTC
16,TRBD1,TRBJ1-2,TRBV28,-,CASSFPGTGGWYGYTF,TGTGCCAGCAGTTTCCCCGGGACAGGGGGCTGGTATGGCTACACCTTC
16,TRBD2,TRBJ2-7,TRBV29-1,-,CSVEDWIAGAPYEQYF,TGCAGCGTTGAAGACTGGATAGCGGGAGCCCCTTACGAGCAGTACTTC
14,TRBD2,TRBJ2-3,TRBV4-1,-,CASRLAGRTDTQYF,TGCGCCAGCAGACTAGCGGGAAGGACAGATACGCAGTATTTT
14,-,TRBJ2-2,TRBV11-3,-,CAGGWGGNTGELFF,TGTGCCGGGGGCTGGGGGGGGAACACCGGGGAGCTGTTTTTT
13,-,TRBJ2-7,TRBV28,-,CASSFQGYYEQYF,TGTGCCAGCAGTTTTCAGGGTTACTACGAGCAGTACTTC
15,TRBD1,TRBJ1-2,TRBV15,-,CATSRGTGGPLGYTF,TGTGCCACCAGCAGAGGGACAGGGGGACCCCTCGGCTACACCTTC
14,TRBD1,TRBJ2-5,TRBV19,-,CASSMRNRGETQYF,TGTGCCAGTAGTATGCGGAACAGGGGAGAGACCCAGTACTTC
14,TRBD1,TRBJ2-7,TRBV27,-,CASSRDRVSYEQYF,TGTGCCAGCAGCCGGGACAGGGTCTCCTACGAGCAGTACTTC
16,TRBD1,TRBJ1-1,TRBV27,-,CASSLSPFGQVTEAFF,TGTGCCAGCAGTTTATCTCCCTTCGGACAGGTCACTGAAGCTTTCTTT
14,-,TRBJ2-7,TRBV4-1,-,CASSQVGSSYEQYF,TGCGCCAGCAGCCAAGTAGGGAGCTCCTACGAGCAGTACTTC
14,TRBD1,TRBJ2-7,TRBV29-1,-,CSVTTGTGHYEQYF,TGCAGCGTTACGACCGGGACAGGCCACTACGAGCAGTACTTC
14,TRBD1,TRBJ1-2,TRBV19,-,CASSILNRGAGYTF,TGTGCCAGTAGTATCCTAAACAGGGGGGCTGGCTACACCTTC
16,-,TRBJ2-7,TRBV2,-,CASSEAPPTGMNEQYF,TGTGCCAGCAGTGAAGCTCCCCCGACTGGTATGAACGAGCAGTACTTC
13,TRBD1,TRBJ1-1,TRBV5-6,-,CASSVTGMTEAFF,TGTGCCAGCAGCGTGACAGGGATGACTGAAGCTTTCTTT
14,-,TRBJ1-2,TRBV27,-,CASSLQAGDYGYTF,TGTGCCAGCAGTTTACAGGCAGGGGACTATGGCTACACCTTC
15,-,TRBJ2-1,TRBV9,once,CASSGFSVPSNEQFF,TGTGCCAGCAGCGGCTTTAGCGTCCCCTCCAATGAGCAGTTCTTC
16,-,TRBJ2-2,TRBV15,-,CATSRDKDRDTGELFF,TGTGCCACCAGCAGAGATAAGGACAGAGACACCGGGGAGCTGTTTTTT
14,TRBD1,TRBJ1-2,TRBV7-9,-,CASSLTGVNYGYTF,TGTGCCAGCAGCCTGACAGGGGTGAACTATGGCTACACCTTC
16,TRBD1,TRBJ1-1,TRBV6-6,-,CASSSNDRVVNTEAFF,TGTGCCAGCAGCTCCAACGACAGGGTTGTGAACACTGAAGCTTTCTTT
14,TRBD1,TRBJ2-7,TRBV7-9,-,CASSSGQGAVEQYF,TGTGCCAGCAGCTCGGGACAGGGGGCGGTCGAGCAGTACTTC